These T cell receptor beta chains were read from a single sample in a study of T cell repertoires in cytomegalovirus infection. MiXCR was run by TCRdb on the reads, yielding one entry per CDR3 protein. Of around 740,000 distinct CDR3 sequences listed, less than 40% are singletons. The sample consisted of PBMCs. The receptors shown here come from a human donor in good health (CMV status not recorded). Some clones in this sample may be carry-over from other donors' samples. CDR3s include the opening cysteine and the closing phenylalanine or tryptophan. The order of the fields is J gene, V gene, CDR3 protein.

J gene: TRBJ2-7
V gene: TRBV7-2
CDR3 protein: CASSLADRSYSYEQYF

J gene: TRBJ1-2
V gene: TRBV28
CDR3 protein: CASSYSRRGASGYTF

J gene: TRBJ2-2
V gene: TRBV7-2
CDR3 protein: CASSLVRGGASTGELFF

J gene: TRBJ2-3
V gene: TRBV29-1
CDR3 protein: CSVGQGGDTQYF

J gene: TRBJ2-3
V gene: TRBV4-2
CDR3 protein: CASSQEVMADTQYF

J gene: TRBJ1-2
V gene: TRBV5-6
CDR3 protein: CASSLVRDYGYTF

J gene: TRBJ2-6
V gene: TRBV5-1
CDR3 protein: CASSSGPGGANVLTF

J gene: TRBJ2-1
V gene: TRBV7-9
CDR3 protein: CASTGTSGRFEQFF

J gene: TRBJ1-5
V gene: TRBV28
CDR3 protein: CAISGTGGDRYSNQPQHF

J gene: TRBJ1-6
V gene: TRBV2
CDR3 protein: CASSQGVPHLHF

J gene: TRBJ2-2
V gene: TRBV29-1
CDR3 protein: CSVEDQNTGELFF

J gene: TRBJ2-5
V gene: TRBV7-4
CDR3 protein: CASSFSSSQETQYF

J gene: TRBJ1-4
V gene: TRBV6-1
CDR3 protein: CASSSPSWAGGTTNEKLFF

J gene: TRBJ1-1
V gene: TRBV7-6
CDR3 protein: CASSLAPTGLNTEAFF

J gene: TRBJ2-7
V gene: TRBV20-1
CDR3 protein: CSPASYLGEQYF

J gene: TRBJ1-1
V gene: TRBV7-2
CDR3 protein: CASRSDRVSTEAFF

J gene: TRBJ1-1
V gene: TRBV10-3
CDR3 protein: CAISDGQGVTEAFF

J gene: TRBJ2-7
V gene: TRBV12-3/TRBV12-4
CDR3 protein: CASSSQEGFFYEQYF

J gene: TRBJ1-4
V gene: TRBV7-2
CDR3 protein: CDSSLGQGVNEKLFF

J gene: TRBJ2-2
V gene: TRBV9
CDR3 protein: CASSVEQVNGELFF

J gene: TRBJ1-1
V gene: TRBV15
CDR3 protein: CATSSRGENTEAFF

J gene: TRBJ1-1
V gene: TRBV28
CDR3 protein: CASTGPKNTEAFF

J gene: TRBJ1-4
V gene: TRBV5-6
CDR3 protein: CASSRKPLTVGAEKLFF

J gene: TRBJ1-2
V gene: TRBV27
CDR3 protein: CASRPASSPHGYTF

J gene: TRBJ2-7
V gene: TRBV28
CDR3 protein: CASSDPRGSAYEQYF

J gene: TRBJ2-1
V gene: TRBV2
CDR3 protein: CASSDLAAGFYNEQFF

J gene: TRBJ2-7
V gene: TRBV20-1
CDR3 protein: CSARLPTGTGYEQYF